This TCR beta chain was profiled in a study of blood T cells in healthy people across ages. Then a second PCR, running roughly 6 to 11 cycles, was carried out with a sample-barcoded 5' primer and a J-beta primer mix. Using its own MiXCR run on the 5' RACE reads, TCRdb lists one record per CDR3 protein. The sample comprises roughly 1.6 million distinct CDR3 sequences, about 35% of which are singletons, and 11% rests with the top ten. The source is a woman in her twenties or thirties in good health. The sample comprised blood.

The CDR3 loop is CSATGQTVTDTQYF. In DNA, the CDR3 is TGCAGTGCTACGGGACAAACCGTCACAGATACGCAGTATTTT. The J gene is TRBJ2-3, the V gene TRBV20-1; TRBD1 is a possible D gene (6 bases). V lost 4 bases and J lost 2, with 13 bases in between. CDR3 length equals 14 residues. The germline gives CDR1 DFQATT, CDR2 SNEGSKA (reference sequence).